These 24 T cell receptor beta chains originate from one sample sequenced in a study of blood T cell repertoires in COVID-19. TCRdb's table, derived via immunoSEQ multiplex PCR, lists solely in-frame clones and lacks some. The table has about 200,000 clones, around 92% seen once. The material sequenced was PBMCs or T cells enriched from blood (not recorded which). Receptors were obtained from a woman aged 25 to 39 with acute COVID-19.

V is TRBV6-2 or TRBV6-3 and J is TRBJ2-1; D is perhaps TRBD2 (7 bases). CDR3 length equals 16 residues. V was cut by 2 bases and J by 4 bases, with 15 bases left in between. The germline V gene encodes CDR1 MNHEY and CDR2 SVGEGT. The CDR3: CASSYREDSTYNEQFF. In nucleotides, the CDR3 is TGTGCCAGCAGTTACCGGGAGGACAGCACATACAATGAGCAGTTCTTC.

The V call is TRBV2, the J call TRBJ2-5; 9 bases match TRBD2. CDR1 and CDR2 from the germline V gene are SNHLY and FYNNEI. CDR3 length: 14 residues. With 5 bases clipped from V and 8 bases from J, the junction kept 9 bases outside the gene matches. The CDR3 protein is CASSQGASGITQYF. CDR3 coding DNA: TGTGCCAGCAGTCAAGGGGCTAGCGGGATAACCCAGTACTTC.

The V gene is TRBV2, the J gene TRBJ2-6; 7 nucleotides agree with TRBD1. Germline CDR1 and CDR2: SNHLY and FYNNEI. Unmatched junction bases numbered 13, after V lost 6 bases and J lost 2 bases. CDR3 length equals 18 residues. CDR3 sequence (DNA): TGTGCCAGCAGGAAGGACAGGACCTCTGCCCCTGGGGCCAACGTCCTGACTTTC. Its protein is CASRKDRTSAPGANVLTF.

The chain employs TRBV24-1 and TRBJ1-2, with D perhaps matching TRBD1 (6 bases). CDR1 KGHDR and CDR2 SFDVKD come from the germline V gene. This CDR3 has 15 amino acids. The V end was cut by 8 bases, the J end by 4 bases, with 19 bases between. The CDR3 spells CATTVGGPAAYGYTF. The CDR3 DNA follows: TGTGCCACCACTGTCGGGGGGCCGGCGGCCTATGGCTACACCTTC.

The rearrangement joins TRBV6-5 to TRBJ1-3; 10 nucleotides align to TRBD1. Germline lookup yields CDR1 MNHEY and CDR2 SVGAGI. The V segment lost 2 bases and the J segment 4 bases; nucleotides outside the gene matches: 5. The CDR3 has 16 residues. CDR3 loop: CASSYTGTGVGNTIYF. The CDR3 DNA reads TGTGCCAGCAGTTACACCGGGACAGGGGTAGGAAACACCATATATTTT.

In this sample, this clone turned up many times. CDR3 residues: CASSFDRVNEQFF. DNA of the CDR3: TGTGCCAGCAGCTTTGACAGGGTGAATGAGCAGTTCTTC. V and J are TRBV7-6 and TRBJ2-1; 7 bases are a match to TRBD1. The germline gives CDR1 SGHVS, CDR2 FNYEAQ. The CDR3 is made up of 13 amino acids. J lost 7 bases, V lost 3 bases, and 3 bases had no gene match.

The CDR3 spells CASSSAGGTEAFF. CDR3 coding DNA: TGTGCCAGCAGTTCCGCAGGGGGCACTGAAGCTTTCTTT. The chain carries TRBV12-3 or TRBV12-4 and TRBJ1-1; TRBD1 aligns across 7 bases. Trimming removed 4 bases from V and 4 bases from J; junction bases left unmatched: 3. The CDR3 is made up of 13 amino acids.

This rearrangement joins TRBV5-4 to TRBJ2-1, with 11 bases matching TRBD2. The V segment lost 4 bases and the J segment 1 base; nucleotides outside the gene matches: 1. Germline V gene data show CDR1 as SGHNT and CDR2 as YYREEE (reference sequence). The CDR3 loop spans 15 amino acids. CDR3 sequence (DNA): TGTGCCAGCAGCACTAGCGGGAGATCCTACAATGAGCAGTTCTTC. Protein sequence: CASSTSGRSYNEQFF.

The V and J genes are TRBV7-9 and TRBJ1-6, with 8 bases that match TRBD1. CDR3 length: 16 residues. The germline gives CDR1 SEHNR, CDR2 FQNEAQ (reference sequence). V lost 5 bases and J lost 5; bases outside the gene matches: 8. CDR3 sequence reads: CASSRTDRVDNSPLHF. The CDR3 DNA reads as TGTGCCAGCAGCCGTACGGACAGGGTGGATAATTCACCCCTCCACTTT.

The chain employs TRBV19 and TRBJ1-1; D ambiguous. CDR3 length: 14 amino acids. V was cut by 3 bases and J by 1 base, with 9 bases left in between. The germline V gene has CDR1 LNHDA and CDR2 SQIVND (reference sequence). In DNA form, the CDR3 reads TGTGCCAGTAGTATGGGTTCAGGGAACACTGAAGCTTTCTTT. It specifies CASSMGSGNTEAFF.

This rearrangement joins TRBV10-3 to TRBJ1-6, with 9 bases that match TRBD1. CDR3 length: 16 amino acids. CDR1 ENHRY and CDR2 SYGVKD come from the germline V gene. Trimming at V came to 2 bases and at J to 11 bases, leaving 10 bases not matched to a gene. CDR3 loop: CAISEARDRVATPLHF. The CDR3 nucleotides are TGTGCCATCAGTGAGGCTAGGGACAGGGTGGCTACACCCCTCCACTTT.

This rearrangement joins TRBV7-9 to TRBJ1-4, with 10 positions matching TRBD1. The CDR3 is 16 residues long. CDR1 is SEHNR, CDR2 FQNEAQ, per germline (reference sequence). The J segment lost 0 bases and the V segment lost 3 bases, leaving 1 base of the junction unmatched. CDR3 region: CASSLDRGATNEKLFF. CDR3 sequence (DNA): TGTGCCAGCAGCTTGGACAGGGGGGCAACTAATGAAAAACTGTTTTTT.

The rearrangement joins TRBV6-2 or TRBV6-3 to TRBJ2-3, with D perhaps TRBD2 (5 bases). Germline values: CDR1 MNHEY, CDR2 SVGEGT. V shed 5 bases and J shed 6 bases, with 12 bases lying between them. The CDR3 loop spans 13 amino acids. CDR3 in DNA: TGTGCCAGCAGTATTACCGGGGTCGATACGCAGTATTTT. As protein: CASSITGVDTQYF.

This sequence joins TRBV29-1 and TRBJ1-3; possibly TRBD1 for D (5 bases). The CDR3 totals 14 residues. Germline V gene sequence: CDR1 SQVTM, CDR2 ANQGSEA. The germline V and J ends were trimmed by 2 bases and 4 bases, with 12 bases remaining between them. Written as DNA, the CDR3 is TGCAGCGTTGAAAAGGGGCAAGGGGGAAACACCATATATTTT. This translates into CSVEKGQGGNTIYF.

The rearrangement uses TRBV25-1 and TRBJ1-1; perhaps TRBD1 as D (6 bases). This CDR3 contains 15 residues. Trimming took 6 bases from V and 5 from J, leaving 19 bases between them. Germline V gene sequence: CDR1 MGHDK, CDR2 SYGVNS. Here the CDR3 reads CASRERGGPATEAFF. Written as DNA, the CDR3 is TGTGCCAGCAGGGAACGGGGGGGCCCAGCGACTGAAGCTTTCTTT.

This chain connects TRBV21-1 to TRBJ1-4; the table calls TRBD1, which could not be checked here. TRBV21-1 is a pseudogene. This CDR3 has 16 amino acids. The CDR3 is CASTGTGHYYSEKLFF. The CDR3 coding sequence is TGTGCCAGCACCGGGACAGGGCATTACTATAGTGAAAAACTGTTTTTT.

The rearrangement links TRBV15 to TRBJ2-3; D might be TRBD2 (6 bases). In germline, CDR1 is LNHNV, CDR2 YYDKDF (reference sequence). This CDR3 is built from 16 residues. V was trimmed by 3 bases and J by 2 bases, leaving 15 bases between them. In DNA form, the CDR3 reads TGTGCCACCAGCAGTCCCCGGGGGTCCTCCACAGATACGCAGTATTTT. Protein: CATSSPRGSSTDTQYF.

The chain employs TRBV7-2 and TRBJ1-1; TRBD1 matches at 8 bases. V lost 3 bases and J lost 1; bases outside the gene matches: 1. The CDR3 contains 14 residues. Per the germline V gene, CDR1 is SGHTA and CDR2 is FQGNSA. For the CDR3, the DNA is TGTGCCAGCAGCTTCGGACAGGGGAACACTGAAGCTTTCTTT. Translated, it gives CASSFGQGNTEAFF. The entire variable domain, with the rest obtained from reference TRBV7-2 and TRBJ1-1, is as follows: GAGVSQSPSNKVTEKGKDVELRCDPISGHTALYWYRQSLGQGLEFLIYFQGNSAPDKSGLPSDRFSAERTGGSVSTLTIQRTQQEDSAVYLCASSFGQGNTEAFFGQGTRLTVV.

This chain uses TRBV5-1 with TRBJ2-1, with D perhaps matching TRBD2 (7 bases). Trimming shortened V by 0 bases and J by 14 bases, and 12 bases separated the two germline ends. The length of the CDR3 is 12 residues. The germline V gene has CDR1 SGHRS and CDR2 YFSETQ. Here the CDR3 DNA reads TGCGCCAGCAGCTTGGAGGGGGGGCGTAAGTTCTTC. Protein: CASSLEGGRKFF. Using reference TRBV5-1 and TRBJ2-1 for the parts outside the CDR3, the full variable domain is KAGVTQTPRYLIKTRGQQVTLSCSPISGHRSVSWYQQTPGQGLQFLFEYFSETQRNKGNFPGRFSGRQFSNSRSEMNVSTLELGDSALYLCASSLEGGRKFFGPGTRLTVL.

CDR3 sequence: CASSFENSGGFTQYF. The CDR3 DNA reads TGCGCCAGCAGCTTTGAGAATAGCGGGGGGTTCACCCAGTACTTC. The chain carries TRBV5-1 and TRBJ2-5, with 10 bases that match TRBD2. V was pared by 2 bases and J by 8 bases, with 9 bases of the junction left unmatched. Per germline, CDR1 SGHRS and CDR2 YFSETQ. This CDR3 has 15 residues.

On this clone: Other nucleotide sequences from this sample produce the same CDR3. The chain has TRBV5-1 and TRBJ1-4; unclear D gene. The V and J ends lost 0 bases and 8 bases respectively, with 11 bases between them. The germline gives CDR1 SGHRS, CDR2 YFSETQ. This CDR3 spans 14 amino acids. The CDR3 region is CASSLGGLGEKLFF. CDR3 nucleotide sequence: TGCGCCAGCAGCTTGGGAGGGTTAGGCGAAAAACTGTTTTTT.

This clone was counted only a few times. CDR3 region: CASSQERLAGGKQPQHF. The CDR3 region has the DNA TGCGCCAGCAGCCAAGAGAGGTTGGCAGGGGGAAAACAGCCCCAGCATTTT. The chain couples TRBV4-3 to TRBJ1-5; 7 nucleotides match TRBD1. The germline V gene has CDR1 LGHNA and CDR2 YSLEER. V shed 0 bases and J 7 bases; nucleotides not matched to a gene: 12. The CDR3 sequence is 17 residues long.

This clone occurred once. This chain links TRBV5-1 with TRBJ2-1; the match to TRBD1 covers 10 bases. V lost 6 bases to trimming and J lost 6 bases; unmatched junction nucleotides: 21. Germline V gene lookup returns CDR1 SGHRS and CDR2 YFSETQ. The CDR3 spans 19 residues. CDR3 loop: CASIPGTGARPPASNEQFF. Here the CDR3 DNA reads TGCGCCAGCATACCCGGGACAGGGGCCAGGCCACCAGCGAGCAATGAGCAGTTCTTC.

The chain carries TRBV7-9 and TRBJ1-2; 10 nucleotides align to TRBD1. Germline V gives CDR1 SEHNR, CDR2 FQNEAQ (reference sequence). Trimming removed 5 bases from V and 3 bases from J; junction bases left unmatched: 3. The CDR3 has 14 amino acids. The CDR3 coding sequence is TGTGCCAGCAGCCCGGGACAGGGGTACTATGGCTACACCTTC. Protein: CASSPGQGYYGYTF.